This entry describes one T cell receptor (beta chain). This specimen comes from a study of T cell responses to AZD1222 COVID-19 vaccine. The CDR3 covers 14 residues. The V segment lost 4 bases and the J segment 7 bases; nucleotides outside the gene matches: 9. Germline CDR1 is LGHDT and CDR2 is YNNKEL (reference sequence). Sequenced by immunoSEQ multiplex PCR; TCRdb stores in-frame clones only, minus some. The data hold approximately 120,000 clones, with approximately 90% observed a single time. V is TRBV3-1 (or the pseudogene TRBV3-2) and J is TRBJ1-2; 7 positions match TRBD1. The material sequenced was peripheral blood, taken on day 0 of AZD1222 vaccination. This clonotype was sampled from an adult in good health. In DNA form, the CDR3 reads TGTGCCAGCAGCCCACGACAGGGAAGAGGTGGCTACACCTTC. It codes for CASSPRQGRGGYTF.